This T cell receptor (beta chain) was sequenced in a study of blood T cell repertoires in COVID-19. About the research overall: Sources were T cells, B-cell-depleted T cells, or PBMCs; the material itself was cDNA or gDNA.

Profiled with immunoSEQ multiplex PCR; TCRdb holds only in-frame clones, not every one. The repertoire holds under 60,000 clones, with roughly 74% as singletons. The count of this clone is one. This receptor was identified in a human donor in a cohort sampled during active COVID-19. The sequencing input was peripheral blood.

The CDR3 loop reads CAWSVGNQPQHF. CDR3 coding DNA: TGTGCCTGGTCGGTGGGCAATCAGCCCCAGCATTTT. This sequence joins TRBV30 and TRBJ1-5; D remains unclear. The CDR3 sequence is 12 residues long. V was pared by 5 bases and J by 2 bases, with 7 bases between. The germline CDR1 and CDR2 sequences are GTSNPN and SVGIG (reference sequence).